Listed below are T cell receptor beta chains from one sample, sequenced in a study of cytomegalovirus exposure and HLA in healthy donors. Some clones are missing from TCRdb's copy, which holds only in-frame ones; the method was immunoSEQ multiplex PCR. The table lists around 150,000 clones, roughly 70% of them singletons. Sequenced input: PBMCs. The receptors here all came from a woman aged 40 to 55 in good health and CMV-seropositive. Each CDR3 is given with its conserved first and last residue. Each record gives: clone size, J gene, V gene, D gene, CDR3 protein, CDR3 DNA. D genes are given only for firm matches. Expanded clones are given a class, and other clones once, few, many or no size at all.

>-|TRBJ2-6|TRBV4-3|-
CASSQESGEHAGANVLTF
TGCGCCAGCAGCCAAGAATCAGGGGAGCACGCTGGGGCCAACGTCCTGACTTTC
>-|TRBJ1-5|TRBV5-6|-
CASSRWVSMAVGNQPQHF
TGTGCCAGCAGTCGCTGGGTGTCCATGGCGGTTGGCAATCAGCCCCAGCATTTT
>-|TRBJ2-7|TRBV9|TRBD1
CASSGGTGYNEQYF
TGTGCCAGCAGCGGGGGGACAGGGTATAACGAGCAGTACTTC
>-|TRBJ2-7|TRBV27|-
CASSLSGLRFSEQYF
TGTGCCAGCAGTTTATCGGGACTTCGCTTCTCCGAGCAGTACTTC
>-|TRBJ2-7|TRBV6-1|TRBD2
CASSATSGGGFRDEQYF
TGTGCCAGCAGTGCAACCAGCGGGGGGGGCTTTAGGGACGAGCAGTACTTC
>-|TRBJ2-7|TRBV4-1|TRBD2
CASSLLAGGDYEQYF
TGCGCCAGCAGCCTCTTAGCGGGGGGCGACTACGAGCAGTACTTC
>once|TRBJ2-7|TRBV7-2|TRBD2
CASSYPSGRWGHEQYF
TGTGCCAGCAGCTATCCCAGCGGGAGGTGGGGCCACGAGCAGTACTTC
>once|TRBJ2-7|TRBV4-1|-
CASSQVSGFSYEQYF
TGCGCCAGCAGCCAAGTATCGGGGTTCTCCTACGAGCAGTACTTC
>-|TRBJ2-7|TRBV29-1|TRBD1
CSARTGGLDEQYF
TGCAGCGCAAGGACAGGGGGCCTGGACGAGCAGTACTTC
>-|TRBJ1-4|TRBV5-1|TRBD1
CASSQDRGRAEKLFF
TGCGCCAGCAGCCAAGACAGGGGGCGAGCTGAAAAACTGTTTTTT
>-|TRBJ1-1|TRBV6-5|TRBD1
CASSRPRTGDTEAFF
TGTGCCAGCAGCCGTCCCCGGACAGGGGACACTGAAGCTTTCTTT
>-|TRBJ1-5|TRBV23-1|-
CASSQSGESNQPQHF
TGCGCCAGCAGTCAATCGGGAGAGAGCAATCAGCCCCAGCATTTT
>-|TRBJ1-6|TRBV2|-
CASATQGLPYNSPLHF
TGTGCCAGCGCGACTCAGGGGCTCCCCTATAATTCACCCCTCCACTTT
>-|TRBJ2-2|TRBV10-2|TRBD2
CASVSGRAFTGELFF
TGCGCCAGCGTGAGCGGGAGGGCCTTCACCGGGGAGCTGTTTTTT
>few|TRBJ2-3|TRBV19|TRBD2
CASSSGTSGTDTQYF
TGTGCCAGTAGTTCCGGGACTAGCGGCACAGATACGCAGTATTTT
>-|TRBJ1-3|TRBV25-1|TRBD1
CASMVPGTGSGNTIYF
TGTGCCAGCATGGTCCCGGGGACAGGCTCTGGAAACACCATATATTTT
>-|TRBJ2-7|TRBV2|TRBD1
CASSRDRNYEQYF
TGTGCCAGCAGCCGGGACAGGAACTACGAGCAGTACTTC
>few|TRBJ1-4|TRBV5-8|-
CASSKNMGAFNEKLFF
TGTGCCAGCAGTAAGAACATGGGGGCTTTTAATGAAAAACTGTTTTTT
>-|TRBJ2-1|TRBV28|TRBD2
CASLPAHGTSGRSRYEQFF
TGTGCCAGCCTACCTGCGCACGGGACTAGCGGGAGATCTAGGTATGAGCAGTTCTTC
>few|TRBJ1-3|TRBV28|-
CASSTQGNGNTIYF
TGTGCCAGCAGTACGCAGGGGAATGGAAACACCATATATTTT
>-|TRBJ1-5|TRBV15|TRBD1
CATRVQGAGGQPQHF
TGTGCCACCAGAGTACAGGGGGCGGGAGGTCAGCCCCAGCATTTT
>few|TRBJ1-5|TRBV4-3|-
CASSQEGGPNQPQHF
TGCGCCAGCAGCCAAGAAGGCGGCCCCAATCAGCCCCAGCATTTT
>few|TRBJ1-3|TRBV5-6|-
CASSLSDRAGNTIYF
TGTGCCAGCAGCTTGTCCGATCGGGCTGGAAACACCATATATTTT
>-|TRBJ2-3|TRBV11-3|-
CASSLVGGGIGDTQYF
TGTGCCAGCAGCTTAGTTGGGGGGGGCATTGGAGATACGCAGTATTTT
>few|TRBJ2-7|TRBV19|TRBD2
CASSPSLAGSSYEQYF
TGTGCCAGTAGCCCATCTCTAGCGGGGAGCTCCTACGAGCAGTACTTC
>-|TRBJ1-2|TRBV29-1|-
CSVEDGRGWYGYPF
TGCAGCGTTGAAGACGGGAGGGGCTGGTATGGCTACCCCTTC
>-|TRBJ1-2|TRBV29-1|TRBD1
CSVGTGRSVYGYTF
TGCAGCGTCGGGACAGGGAGGTCCGTCTATGGCTACACCTTC
>-|TRBJ2-6|TRBV5-1|TRBD1
CASSLAAGTGSSGANVLTF
TGCGCCAGCAGCTTGGCCGCGGGGACAGGGAGCTCTGGGGCCAACGTCCTGACTTTC
>-|TRBJ1-2|TRBV6-5|-
CASRQTGSHYYGYTF
TGTGCCAGCAGGCAAACAGGGTCGCATTATTATGGCTACACCTTC